The 26 T cell receptor beta chains presented below share a single source sample, sequenced in a study of T cell changes during pregnancy in multiple sclerosis (dated by TCRdb to about 2019). Receptors were amplified or captured by the immunoSEQ multiplex PCR assay. TCRdb stores this immuneACCESS table with in-frame sequences only. Part of the clones is absent; in the studies checked, under half of the shortfall reflects unresolved V genes, and no reason is known for the rest. This sample holds more than 90,000 clones; 85% to 95% were observed only once. The biggest ten clones account for about 2% of the sample. Sequences were derived from peripheral blood, sampled after pregnancy. These receptors all come from a female donor with multiple sclerosis, enrolled in a pregnancy study.

This clone was detected only once. This chain connects TRBV28 to TRBJ2-3, with D tentatively TRBD2 (7 bases). The ends were cut back, 5 bases at V and 6 bases at J, with 18 bases in the middle. The CDR3 has 15 amino acids. Germline V CDR1 and CDR2: MDHEN, SYDVKM. The CDR3: CASSALRGAADTQYF. DNA for the CDR3: TGTGCCAGCAGTGCGCTTCGGGGGGCAGCGGATACGCAGTATTTT.

The chain joins TRBV9 to TRBJ2-6; TRBD1 might be the D (6 bases). CDR3 size: 16 residues. Germline assignment: CDR1 SGDLS and CDR2 YYNGEE. Trimming removed 2 bases from V and 2 bases from J, with 11 bases in between. In DNA, the CDR3 is TGTGCCAGCAGCGTTGGGGGCTTAGCTGGGGCCAACGTCCTGACTTTC. Translating it yields CASSVGGLAGANVLTF.

V and J are TRBV9 and TRBJ2-6, with TRBD1 matching 8 bases. J lost 0 bases, V lost 3 bases, and 5 bases had no gene match. CDR1 SGDLS and CDR2 YYNGEE come from the germline V gene. The CDR3 is made up of 17 amino acids. CDR3 sequence (DNA): TGTGCCAGCAGCGGTGACAGGGGATTCTCTGGGGCCAACGTCCTGACTTTC. The encoded protein is CASSGDRGFSGANVLTF.

The V call is TRBV7-3, the J call TRBJ2-5; TRBD1 matches at 10 bases. Germline CDR1 and CDR2: SGHTA and FQGTGA. The CDR3 consists of 15 residues. V was clipped by 4 bases and J by 5 bases; unmatched bases: 7. CDR3: CASSSDRGRLETQYF. As DNA, the CDR3 is TGTGCCAGCAGCTCAGACAGGGGGCGCTTGGAGACCCAGTACTTC.

The chain employs TRBV30 and TRBJ2-5, with D tentatively TRBD1 (8 bases). Between the trimmed V and J ends, which lost 0 bases and 5 bases, there was a span of 10 bases. Germline V CDR1 and CDR2: GTSNPN, SVGIG (reference sequence). The CDR3 length is 13 residues. Written as DNA, the CDR3 is TGTGCCTGGAGTGTACAGGGGGGGGAGACCCAGTACTTC. This gives the protein CAWSVQGGETQYF.

The CDR3 here is CASSYDRRNTEAFF. CDR3 nucleotides: TGTGCCAGCAGTTACGACAGGAGGAACACTGAAGCTTTCTTT. The chain is built from TRBV6-5 and TRBJ1-1, with D perhaps matching TRBD1 (6 bases). Trimming took off 2 bases at V and 1 base at J, with 8 bases between the two ends. Germline V gene sequence: CDR1 MNHEY, CDR2 SVGAGI. The CDR3 consists of 14 residues.

The J gene is TRBJ1-4, the V gene TRBV6-1, with D uncertain. The germline CDR1 and CDR2 sequences are MNHNS and SASEGT. CDR3 size: 15 residues. Trimming removed 6 bases at V and 0 bases at J, with 11 bases between. This CDR3 reads CASSRDQATNEKLFF. CDR3 coding DNA: TGTGCCAGCAGCCGAGACCAGGCAACTAATGAAAAACTGTTTTTT.

This clone was recorded only once. The CDR3 DNA reads as TGTGCCAGCAGCACAACAGGGAGCGGGGCCTACGAGCAGTACTTC. Translation: CASSTTGSGAYEQYF. The genes are TRBV6-1 and TRBJ2-7, with D tentatively TRBD2 (7 bases). Germline V gene sequence: CDR1 MNHNS, CDR2 SASEGT. The CDR3 contains 15 residues. The V end lost 6 bases, the J end lost 2 bases, and 17 bases lay between the germline ends.

The V call is TRBV6-4, the J call TRBJ2-7; TRBD2 matches 7 bases. Germline lookup yields CDR1 MRHNA and CDR2 SNTAGT. J gave up 6 bases and V 6 bases, and 5 bases lay outside the gene matches. This CDR3 has 12 amino acids. CDR3 residues: CASRMGRGEQYF. The CDR3 DNA reads TGTGCCAGCAGGATGGGGAGGGGCGAGCAGTACTTC.

This chain uses TRBV6-5 with TRBJ2-1, with D possibly matching TRBD1 (6 bases). The germline V gene has CDR1 MNHEY and CDR2 SVGAGI. With 2 bases removed from V and 4 bases from J, the gap between germline ends came to 12 bases. CDR3 length: 15 amino acids. CDR3: CASSYDRRLYNEQFF. CDR3 DNA: TGTGCCAGCAGTTACGACAGGAGACTTTACAATGAGCAGTTCTTC.

The CDR3 here is CAISESIIRADYEQYF. The CDR3 DNA reads TGTGCCATCAGTGAGTCGATTATCAGGGCCGACTACGAGCAGTACTTC. This sequence joins TRBV10-3 and TRBJ2-7; D may be TRBD1 (5 bases). Trimming stripped 0 bases from V and 3 bases from J, with 15 bases between. Germline loops: CDR1 ENHRY, CDR2 SYGVKD. CDR3 length: 16 amino acids.

The rearrangement joins TRBV5-1 to TRBJ2-1; D not resolved. Germline CDR1 is SGHRS and CDR2 is YFSETQ. V was clipped by 0 bases and J by 3 bases, with 7 bases between them. The CDR3 extends over 14 amino acids. The CDR3 DNA reads TGCGCCAGCAGCTTGGGTGAGGTCTACAATGAGCAGTTCTTC. It specifies CASSLGEVYNEQFF.

This sequence joins TRBV6-6 and TRBJ1-3, with 7 positions matching TRBD1. The CDR3 spans 14 residues. Losses at the gene ends were 5 bases for V and 0 bases for J; bases not matched to a gene: 1. Germline V gene lookup returns CDR1 MNHNY and CDR2 SVGAGI (reference sequence). CDR3 amino acids: CASSRDSSGNTIYF. CDR3 coding DNA: TGTGCCAGCAGTCGGGACAGCTCTGGAAACACCATATATTTT.

This chain uses TRBV5-8 with TRBJ2-7; 9 bases map to TRBD1. The V gene's germline CDR1 is SGHTS and CDR2 YDEGEE. This CDR3 contains 16 residues. The junction had 15 bases not matched to a gene; V was cut back by 5 bases and J by 6 bases. CDR3: CASSFDGGQGITEQYF. CDR3 bases: TGTGCCAGCAGTTTCGACGGAGGACAGGGGATCACCGAGCAGTACTTC.

The rearrangement uses TRBV19 and TRBJ1-1; the D gene is possibly TRBD1 (5 bases). The germline V gene has CDR1 LNHDA and CDR2 SQIVND (reference sequence). V was shortened by 5 bases and J by 6 bases, with 16 bases between the two germline ends. The CDR3 extends over 14 amino acids. The CDR3 sequence is CASSLQQAAAEAFF. CDR3 coding DNA: TGTGCCAGTAGTCTCCAACAGGCGGCAGCTGAAGCTTTCTTT.

The DNA for the CDR3 is TGTGCCAGCAGGGCCGTCGACATGAACACTGAAGCTTTCTTT. Its protein is CASRAVDMNTEAFF. V and J are TRBV2 and TRBJ1-1; unclear D gene. V was cut by 6 bases and J by 0 bases, with 11 bases left in between. Germline V gives CDR1 SNHLY, CDR2 FYNNEI. The CDR3 consists of 14 residues. The variable domain in full, completed from reference TRBV2 and TRBJ1-1, reads EPEVTQTPSHQVTQMGQEVILRCVPISNHLYFYWYRQILGQKVEFLVSFYNNEISEKSEIFDDQFSVERPDGSNFTLKIRSTKLEDSAMYFCASRAVDMNTEAFFGQGTRLTVV.

This chain links TRBV7-9 with TRBJ1-1; weak D call: TRBD1 (5 bases). V lost 2 bases to trimming and J lost 1 base, with 14 bases between them. From germline, CDR1 is SEHNR and CDR2 FQNEAQ (reference sequence). The CDR3 is 16 residues long. The CDR3 DNA reads as TGTGCCAGCAGCTTATTACAGGTCCTAAAGAACACTGAAGCTTTCTTT. It codes for CASSLLQVLKNTEAFF.

The chain carries TRBV5-4 and TRBJ1-1; 7 positions agree with TRBD1. J lost 5 bases, V lost 0 bases, and 4 bases had no gene match. The CDR3 runs to 14 residues. The germline V gene has CDR1 SGHNT and CDR2 YYREEE (reference sequence). CDR3 region: CASSLARGETEAFF. CDR3 sequence (DNA): TGTGCCAGCAGCTTGGCCAGGGGGGAAACTGAAGCTTTCTTT.

J is TRBJ1-5 and V is TRBV19, with a tentative D call TRBD1 (6 bases). The CDR3 has 14 residues. Germline assignment: CDR1 LNHDA and CDR2 SQIVND (reference sequence). With 3 bases removed from V and 5 bases from J, the gap between germline ends came to 11 bases. The CDR3 protein is CASSMRGRDQPQHF. The CDR3 DNA follows: TGTGCCAGTAGTATGAGGGGGAGGGATCAGCCCCAGCATTTT. Full variable domain (remainder filled in from reference TRBV19 and TRBJ1-5): DGGITQSPKYLFRKEGQNVTLSCEQNLNHDAMYWYRQDPGQGLRLIYYSQIVNDFQKGDIAEGYSVSREKKESFPLTVTSAQKNPTAFYLCASSMRGRDQPQHFGDGTRLSIL.

The V and J genes are TRBV6-5 and TRBJ2-5, with 7 bases lining up with TRBD1. Per germline, CDR1 MNHEY and CDR2 SVGAGI. The V and J ends lost 2 bases and 4 bases, in that order; junction bases with no gene match: 4. The CDR3 contains 14 residues. The CDR3 here is CASSYGGQIETQYF. The DNA for the CDR3 is TGTGCCAGCAGTTACGGGGGACAGATAGAGACCCAGTACTTC.

This rearrangement joins TRBV19 to TRBJ2-7; 11 nucleotides match TRBD2. Trimming took 6 bases from V and 0 from J; bases not matched to a gene: 7. This CDR3 has 16 residues. Germline CDR1 is LNHDA and CDR2 is SQIVND (reference sequence). CDR3 sequence reads: CASSDDGTSGSYEQYF. Here the CDR3 DNA reads TGTGCCAGTAGCGATGATGGGACTAGCGGCTCCTACGAGCAGTACTTC.

CDR3 nucleotides: TGTGCCAGCAGTTACTCGAGGCGCATAAACTATGGCTACACCTTC. This translates into CASSYSRRINYGYTF. The chain couples TRBV6-5 to TRBJ1-2; D gene unclear. There are 15 residues in the CDR3. Germline CDR1 and CDR2: MNHEY and SVGAGI. V was clipped by 0 bases and J by 2 bases, with 10 bases between them.

V gene TRBV19 combines with J gene TRBJ1-2; no clear D gene. Germline CDR1 LNHDA, CDR2 SQIVND (reference sequence). The length of the CDR3 is 14 residues. V lost 5 bases, J lost 3 bases, and 13 bases lay in between. Here the CDR3 DNA reads TGTGCCAGTAGTTTTTCGGGAGGCGACTATGGCTACACCTTC. It encodes CASSFSGGDYGYTF.

This chain connects TRBV9 to TRBJ2-3; tentatively, D is TRBD2 (6 bases). V was pared by 3 bases and J by 4 bases, with 27 bases between. The CDR3 runs to 19 residues. Germline loops: CDR1 SGDLS, CDR2 YYNGEE. CDR3 sequence reads: CASSARDRVTGLFADTQYF. CDR3 nucleotide sequence: TGTGCCAGCAGCGCCCGGGACCGAGTAACCGGACTATTTGCAGATACGCAGTATTTT.

The rearrangement uses TRBV29-1 and TRBJ2-1; the D is unclear. Deletions cut 7 bases from V and 3 bases from J, with 7 bases between. CDR3 length: 11 amino acids. Looked up from germline, CDR1 is SQVTM and CDR2 is ANQGSEA. The CDR3 DNA follows: TGCAGCGGAGTCAACTACAATGAGCAGTTCTTC. Its translation: CSGVNYNEQFF.

V is TRBV5-5 and J is TRBJ2-2; D is ambiguous. CDR1 is SGHKS and CDR2 is YYEKEE in the germline V gene (reference sequence). The CDR3 length is 14 residues. V was pared by 0 bases and J by 4 bases, with 7 bases between. The CDR3 spells CASSLVSTTGELFF. CDR3 nucleotides: TGTGCCAGCAGCTTGGTATCTACCACCGGGGAGCTGTTTTTT.